A single sample gave rise to the 32 T cell receptor beta chains below, sequenced in a study of T cells in localized non-small cell lung cancer. Using immunoSEQ multiplex PCR, the repertoire was profiled, and TCRdb retains in-frame clones only, with some absent. The sample contains around 29,000 clones, 85% to 90% of which appear only once. This sample comprised peripheral blood, obtained before any cancer treatment. The receptors shown here come from an older female donor with stage III squamous cell lung carcinoma.

This clone was seen just once. This chain uses TRBV5-1 with TRBJ1-6; no clear D gene. There are 12 residues in the CDR3. V shed 0 bases and J shed 9 bases, with 4 bases lying between them. Germline CDR1 and CDR2: SGHRS and YFSETQ. In DNA form, the CDR3 reads TGCGCCAGCAGCTTGGAAGGTTCACCCCTCCACTTT. It codes for CASSLEGSPLHF.

The rearrangement uses TRBV10-1 and TRBJ2-1, with unresolved D. Germline CDR1 and CDR2: WNHNN and SYGVQD (reference sequence). The CDR3 consists of 13 residues. V dropped 0 bases and J dropped 8 bases, with 8 bases sitting between them. CDR3 sequence: CASSESLGYEQFF. CDR3 DNA sequence: TGCGCCAGCAGTGAGTCCTTAGGGTATGAGCAGTTCTTC.

The rearrangement uses TRBV4-1 and TRBJ2-5; 7 bases are a match to TRBD1. The V gene's germline CDR1 is MGHRA and CDR2 YSYEKL. The CDR3 consists of 14 residues. V was clipped by 4 bases and J by 2 bases; unmatched bases: 4. CDR3 loop: CASSPPGQQETQYF. As DNA, the CDR3 is TGCGCCAGCAGCCCACCGGGACAGCAAGAGACCCAGTACTTC.

The chain combines TRBV28 with TRBJ1-2; D may be TRBD1 (5 bases). This CDR3 region has 14 residues. Per the germline V gene, CDR1 is MDHEN and CDR2 is SYDVKM. Trimming shortened V by 2 bases and J by 12 bases, and 19 bases separated the two germline ends. The CDR3 DNA follows: TGTGCCAGCAGTTTAGGGACGGCAGCAGGTGGAAACACCTTC. It encodes CASSLGTAAGGNTF.

This clone showed up just once. This chain connects TRBV5-6 to TRBJ2-7; TRBD1 agrees at 9 bases. The trim removed 2 bases at V and 5 bases at J, leaving 8 bases unmatched. Germline V gene sequence: CDR1 SGHDT, CDR2 YYEEEE. The CDR3 is made up of 15 amino acids. The DNA of the CDR3 is TGTGCCAGCAGCTTCTCTACAGGGGGCGAGGACGAGCAGTACTTC. It translates to CASSFSTGGEDEQYF. The full variable domain, in which reference TRBV5-6 and TRBJ2-7 provide the parts outside the CDR3, is DAGVTQSPTHLIKTRGQQVTLRCSPKSGHDTVSWYQQALGQGPQFIFQYYEEEERQRGNFPDRFSGHQFPNYSSELNVNALLLGDSALYLCASSFSTGGEDEQYFGPGTRLTVT.

V and J are TRBV7-2 and TRBJ1-6; 9 bases are a match to TRBD1. CDR1 and CDR2 from the germline V gene are SGHTA and FQGNSA. Trimming took 5 bases from V and 9 from J; bases not matched to a gene: 5. This CDR3 has 14 amino acids. The CDR3 loop reads CASSLTGGGSPLHF. The CDR3 DNA sequence: TGTGCCAGCAGCCTGACAGGGGGGGGTTCACCCCTCCACTTT.

The chain carries TRBV27 and TRBJ2-2; 7 bases are a match to TRBD2. From germline, CDR1 is MNHEY and CDR2 SMNVEV (reference sequence). V lost 4 bases, J lost 6 bases, and 11 bases stayed unmatched. The CDR3 length is 16 residues. CDR3 residues: CASSYKAGKTAGELFF. The CDR3 nucleotides are TGTGCCAGCAGTTATAAAGCGGGAAAAACGGCCGGGGAGCTGTTTTTT.

This chain connects TRBV5-4 to TRBJ2-5; 7 nucleotides agree with TRBD2. Germline V lookup: CDR1 SGHNT, CDR2 YYREEE (reference sequence). With V trimmed by 1 base and J by 3 bases, 0 bases remained unmatched. The CDR3 runs 13 residues. The chain's CDR3 is CASSLRGEETQYF. Written as DNA, the CDR3 is TGTGCCAGCAGCTTGCGGGGGGAAGAGACCCAGTACTTC. Full variable domain (outside the CDR3, taken from reference TRBV5-4 and TRBJ2-5): ETGVTQSPTHLIKTRGQQVTLRCSSQSGHNTVSWYQQALGQGPQFIFQYYREEENGRGNFPPRFSGLQFPNYSSELNVNALELDDSALYLCASSLRGEETQYFGPGTRLLVL.

This clone occurred once. V and J are TRBV19 and TRBJ1-1, with D hard to call. Trimming pared 4 bases from V and 1 base from J, leaving 4 bases between. Germline CDR1 LNHDA, CDR2 SQIVND (reference sequence). This CDR3 is built from 12 residues. DNA of the CDR3: TGTGCCAGTAGTACCAGGAACACTGAAGCTTTCTTT. Protein: CASSTRNTEAFF.

The chain couples TRBV9 to TRBJ2-5; 7 bases are a match to TRBD2. CDR1 SGDLS and CDR2 YYNGEE come from the germline V gene. The CDR3 has 15 amino acids. J gave up 5 bases and V 0 bases, and 7 bases lay outside the gene matches. The CDR3 DNA follows: TGTGCCAGCAGCGTAGTTGGGGGAGGGGTGGAGACCCAGTACTTC. It specifies CASSVVGGGVETQYF. The full variable domain, in which reference TRBV9 and TRBJ2-5 provide the parts outside the CDR3, is DSGVTQTPKHLITATGQRVTLRCSPRSGDLSVYWYQQSLDQGLQFLIQYYNGEERAKGNILERFSAQQFPDLHSELNLSSLELGDSALYFCASSVVGGGVETQYFGPGTRLLVL.

The chain carries TRBV14 and TRBJ2-7, with D unclear. Germline lookup yields CDR1 SGHDN and CDR2 FVKESK. The V gene lost 4 bases and the J gene lost 7 bases, with 8 bases spanning the gap. CDR3 length: 11 amino acids. CDR3 bases: TGTGCCAGCAGCCGGGGTCGAGAGCAGTACTTC. Protein product: CASSRGREQYF.

This clone was seen a single time. The chain is built from TRBV29-1 and TRBJ1-2, with a tentative D call TRBD1 (5 bases). CDR1 is SQVTM, CDR2 ANQGSEA, per germline. Trimming stripped 3 bases from V and 6 bases from J, with 14 bases between. CDR3 size: 13 residues. This CDR3 reads CSVDGFGAHGYTF. CDR3 in DNA: TGCAGCGTTGACGGCTTCGGGGCTCATGGCTACACCTTC.

The gene calls are TRBV5-1 and TRBJ1-3; no firm D call. In germline, CDR1 is SGHRS, CDR2 YFSETQ. This CDR3 has 17 residues. V was cut by 4 bases and J by 0 bases, with 17 bases left in between. The CDR3 here is CASSPLAAGLSGNTIYF. In nucleotides, the CDR3 is TGCGCCAGCAGCCCCCTGGCAGCTGGACTCTCTGGAAACACCATATATTTT.

This CDR3 reads CASSSPGDRSDFSNQPQHF. The CDR3 DNA reads as TGTGCCAGCAGCTCCCCTGGGGACAGGTCGGACTTTAGCAATCAGCCCCAGCATTTT. J is TRBJ1-5 and V is TRBV9; 8 bases align to TRBD1. Germline V gives CDR1 SGDLS, CDR2 YYNGEE. This CDR3 has 19 residues. With 4 bases clipped from V and 0 bases from J, the junction kept 15 bases outside the gene matches.

In this sample, this clone turned up once. V gene TRBV4-1 combines with J gene TRBJ2-2, with no clear D. The V gene's germline CDR1 is MGHRA and CDR2 YSYEKL. With 4 bases removed from V and 2 bases from J, the gap between germline ends came to 14 bases. There are 16 residues in the CDR3. Here the CDR3 DNA reads TGCGCCAGCAGCCCTCAGCAGGTATTCAACACCGGGGAGCTGTTTTTT. Its protein is CASSPQQVFNTGELFF.

The rearrangement joins TRBV6-5 to TRBJ1-4; 7 bases line up with TRBD1. In germline, CDR1 is MNHEY, CDR2 SVGAGI. V was pared by 2 bases and J by 10 bases, with 10 bases of the junction left unmatched. There are 15 residues in the CDR3. CDR3 DNA: TGTGCCAGCAGTTACGAAGGGGGCTCGGTAGTAAAACTGTTTTTT. The encoded protein is CASSYEGGSVVKLFF.

This chain connects TRBV29-1 to TRBJ1-2, with D perhaps TRBD1 (6 bases). The CDR3 spans 12 residues. V was cut by 7 bases and J by 4 bases, with 13 bases left in between. Germline V gene data show CDR1 as SQVTM and CDR2 as ANQGSEA. This CDR3 reads CSAAGQTYGYTF. CDR3 sequence (DNA): TGCAGCGCTGCTGGACAGACCTATGGCTACACCTTC.

V gene TRBV13 combines with J gene TRBJ2-1, with TRBD2 matching over 13 bases. V lost 5 bases to trimming and J lost 6 bases; unmatched junction nucleotides: 10. Per germline, CDR1 PRHDT and CDR2 FYEKMQ (reference sequence). This CDR3 has 17 residues. CDR3 residues: CASSPTSGLAGINEQFF. The CDR3, as DNA: TGTGCCAGCAGCCCAACCTCGGGACTAGCGGGAATCAATGAGCAGTTCTTC.

J is TRBJ1-2 and V is TRBV6-6; D ambiguous. The V end lost 4 bases, the J end lost 7 bases, and 13 bases lay between the germline ends. CDR1 is MNHNY, CDR2 SVGAGI, per germline (reference sequence). This CDR3 contains 13 residues. CDR3 sequence: CASSSFDFGGYTF. CDR3 coding DNA: TGTGCCAGCAGTTCGTTCGACTTTGGTGGCTACACCTTC.

This clone occurred once. The V call is TRBV27, the J call TRBJ2-7; 11 bases map to TRBD1. Germline V gives CDR1 MNHEY, CDR2 SMNVEV (reference sequence). V gave up 6 bases and J gave up 0 bases; unmatched junction bases: 4. The CDR3 is made up of 15 amino acids. DNA for the CDR3: TGTGCCAGCAGGGGGACAGGGGGTAGCTCCTACGAGCAGTACTTC. Encoded protein: CASRGTGGSSYEQYF.

This rearrangement joins TRBV10-1 to TRBJ2-5, with D possibly matching TRBD1 (5 bases). Germline V CDR1 and CDR2: WNHNN, SYGVQD (reference sequence). The CDR3 has 15 residues. Trimming stripped 0 bases from V and 6 bases from J, with 14 bases between. CDR3 region: CASSESGLNLQTQYF. CDR3 nucleotide sequence: TGCGCCAGCAGTGAGTCGGGGCTAAACCTGCAGACCCAGTACTTC.

The V gene is TRBV29-1, the J gene TRBJ2-6, with D uncertain. Germline values: CDR1 SQVTM, CDR2 ANQGSEA. The length of the CDR3 is 12 residues. V gave up 4 bases and J gave up 4 bases, with 5 bases separating them. CDR3 coding DNA: TGCAGCGTTGGGGGAGGGGCCAACGTCCTGACTTTC. It specifies CSVGGGANVLTF.

The V and J genes are TRBV5-1 and TRBJ2-3, with no clear D. This CDR3 is 11 amino acids long. With 4 bases removed from V and 6 bases from J, the gap between germline ends came to 6 bases. In germline, CDR1 is SGHRS, CDR2 YFSETQ. CDR3: CASSLVDTQYF. Written as DNA, the CDR3 is TGCGCCAGCAGCCTGGTGGATACGCAGTATTTT.

Only a few counts were recorded for this clone. The V call is TRBV7-9, the J call TRBJ2-2; D is possibly TRBD2 (6 bases). Trimming removed 4 bases from V and 5 bases from J, with 14 bases in between. The CDR3 loop spans 15 amino acids. Per germline, CDR1 SEHNR and CDR2 FQNEAQ (reference sequence). DNA of the CDR3: TGTGCCAGCAGCTCGGGACTTGGGGGGACCGGGGAGCTGTTTTTT. It encodes CASSSGLGGTGELFF. Complete variable domain (other parts from reference TRBV7-9 and TRBJ2-2): DTGVSQNPRHKITKRGQNVTFRCDPISEHNRLYWYRQTLGQGPEFLTYFQNEAQLEKSRLLSDRFSAERPKGSFSTLEIQRTEQGDSAMYLCASSSGLGGTGELFFGEGSRLTVL.

The V call is TRBV19, the J call TRBJ2-3, with D perhaps TRBD2 (6 bases). The CDR3 consists of 16 residues. Germline CDR1 LNHDA, CDR2 SQIVND (reference sequence). Trimming stripped 6 bases from V and 0 bases from J, with 16 bases between. CDR3 protein: CASSPGRGRSTDTQYF. CDR3 DNA: TGTGCCAGTAGCCCCGGGCGGGGAAGGAGCACAGATACGCAGTATTTT.

The chain recombines TRBV5-1 with TRBJ1-6; D is possibly TRBD1 (5 bases). Germline V gives CDR1 SGHRS, CDR2 YFSETQ. The CDR3 is made up of 15 amino acids. The V and J ends lost 0 bases and 10 bases respectively, with 14 bases between them. CDR3 sequence (DNA): TGCGCCAGCAGCTTGGGGCAGGGAGGAGAGTCACCCCTCCACTTT. Its protein product is CASSLGQGGESPLHF.

The CDR3, as DNA: TGCGCCAGCAGCCAAGGCAATAGACAAGAGACCCAGTACTTC. Protein: CASSQGNRQETQYF. The chain couples TRBV4-3 to TRBJ2-5, with no clear D. Trimming took off 1 base at V and 2 bases at J, with 8 bases between the two ends. CDR3 length equals 14 residues. The germline V gene encodes CDR1 LGHNA and CDR2 YSLEER.

The chain couples TRBV6-6 to TRBJ2-1; either TRBD1 or TRBD2 may fit D (5 bases each). This CDR3 has 12 residues. Per germline, CDR1 MNHNY and CDR2 SVGAGI (reference sequence). V was clipped by 5 bases and J by 15 bases, with 17 bases between them. The CDR3 DNA is TGTGCCAGCAGTGAGGCAGCTATGAGGGGGTTCTTC. Translation: CASSEAAMRGFF.

This clone was observed a few times. The CDR3 DNA reads TGCGCCAGCAGCGGGGACAGGGGTCATGGAAACACCATATATTTT. Its protein product is CASSGDRGHGNTIYF. The gene calls are TRBV5-1 and TRBJ1-3; 10 bases line up with TRBD1. The germline V gene encodes CDR1 SGHRS and CDR2 YFSETQ. V gave up 4 bases and J gave up 3 bases; unmatched junction bases: 4. The CDR3 extends over 15 amino acids.

This clone was detected only once. This chain uses TRBV2 with TRBJ2-2, with D maybe TRBD2 (6 bases). Germline loops: CDR1 SNHLY, CDR2 FYNNEI. With 6 bases removed from V and 4 bases from J, the gap between germline ends came to 12 bases. The CDR3 is 14 amino acids. CDR3 DNA: TGTGCCAGCAGAGCCGGGACTGTCACCGGGGAGCTGTTTTTT. Its protein is CASRAGTVTGELFF.

This rearrangement joins TRBV27 to TRBJ2-7; D remains unclear. The germline V and J ends were trimmed by 5 bases and 9 bases, with 17 bases remaining between them. The CDR3 totals 13 residues. Germline-derived CDR1 and CDR2 are MNHEY and SMNVEV (reference sequence). The CDR3 nucleotides read TGTGCCAGCAGTCTATATGGGGAAAACGGGCAGTACTTC. Protein product: CASSLYGENGQYF.

This clone was seen only a few times. This chain joins TRBV9 and TRBJ2-5, with 7 bases that match TRBD1. The trim removed 6 bases at V and 1 base at J, leaving 3 bases unmatched. The CDR3 is 13 amino acids. CDR1 is SGDLS, CDR2 YYNGEE, per germline. The CDR3 loop reads CASNRDSQETQYF. Written as DNA, the CDR3 is TGTGCCAGCAACCGGGACAGCCAAGAGACCCAGTACTTC. Full variable domain (remainder filled in from reference TRBV9 and TRBJ2-5): DSGVTQTPKHLITATGQRVTLRCSPRSGDLSVYWYQQSLDQGLQFLIQYYNGEERAKGNILERFSAQQFPDLHSELNLSSLELGDSALYFCASNRDSQETQYFGPGTRLLVL.